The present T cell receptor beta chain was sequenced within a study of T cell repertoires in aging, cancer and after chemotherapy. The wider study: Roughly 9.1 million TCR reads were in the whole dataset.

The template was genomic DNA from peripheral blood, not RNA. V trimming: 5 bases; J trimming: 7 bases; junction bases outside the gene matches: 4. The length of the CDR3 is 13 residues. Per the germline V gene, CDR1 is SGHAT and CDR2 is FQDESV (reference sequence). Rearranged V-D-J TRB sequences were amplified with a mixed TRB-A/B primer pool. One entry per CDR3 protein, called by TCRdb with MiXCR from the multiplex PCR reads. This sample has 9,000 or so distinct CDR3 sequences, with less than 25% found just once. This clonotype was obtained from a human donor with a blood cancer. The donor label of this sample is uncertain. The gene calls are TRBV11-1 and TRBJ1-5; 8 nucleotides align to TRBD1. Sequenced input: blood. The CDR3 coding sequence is TGTGCCAGCAGCGCGACAGGGGTCCAGCCCCAGCATTTT. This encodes CASSATGVQPQHF.